Listed below are T cell receptor beta chains from one sample, sequenced in a study of beta chain features in type 1 diabetes. TCRdb keeps only in-frame clones here, not all; method: immunoSEQ multiplex PCR. The sample includes hundreds of thousands of clones, more than 13% of them seen just once. Input material: naive CD4+ T cells from blood. The receptors come from a man between 18 and 29 years old with type 1 diabetes. The CDR3 runs from the conserved cysteine through the conserved F or W. Fields, in order: clone size, V gene, D gene, J gene, CDR3 DNA, CDR3 protein. A D gene is named only where the DNA matches it firmly. Expanded clones are given a class, and other clones once, few, many or no size at all.

abundance: few
v_gene: TRBV28
d_gene: NA
j_gene: TRBJ2-7
CDR3nt: TGTGCCAGCTCGGGGACAACTTACGAGCAGTACTTC
CDR3aa: CASSGTTYEQYF

abundance: few
v_gene: TRBV18
d_gene: NA
j_gene: TRBJ2-3
CDR3nt: TGTGCCAGCTCACCACCCCGTATCGATACGCAGTATTTT
CDR3aa: CASSPPRIDTQYF

abundance: NA
v_gene: TRBV6-1
d_gene: NA
j_gene: TRBJ2-7
CDR3nt: TGTGCCAGCAATCCGAAAAGGGAACCTACCTACGAGCAGTACTTC
CDR3aa: CASNPKREPTYEQYF

abundance: NA
v_gene: TRBV7-8
d_gene: TRBD1
j_gene: TRBJ1-5
CDR3nt: TGTGCCAGCAGCCCGGACAGGGGGGGCAATCAGCCCCAGCATTTT
CDR3aa: CASSPDRGGNQPQHF

abundance: NA
v_gene: TRBV9
d_gene: TRBD1
j_gene: TRBJ2-7
CDR3nt: TGTGCCAGCAGCGCCGTGGGGGACAGCTACGAGCAGTACTTC
CDR3aa: CASSAVGDSYEQYF

abundance: NA
v_gene: TRBV7-2
d_gene: NA
j_gene: TRBJ2-3
CDR3nt: TGTGCCAGCCGGGGCACAGATACGCAGTATTTT
CDR3aa: CASRGTDTQYF

abundance: NA
v_gene: TRBV27
d_gene: TRBD1
j_gene: TRBJ2-3
CDR3nt: TGTGCCAGCAGCCCACAGGGGACAGATACGCAGTATTTT
CDR3aa: CASSPQGTDTQYF

abundance: NA
v_gene: TRBV7-2
d_gene: TRBD1
j_gene: TRBJ1-5
CDR3nt: TGTGCCAGTGGACAGGGCCATAATAGCAATCAGCCCCAGCATTTT
CDR3aa: CASGQGHNSNQPQHF

abundance: few
v_gene: TRBV6-5
d_gene: NA
j_gene: TRBJ2-7
CDR3nt: TGTGCCAGCACATCCGGGACGGCTGCCTCCTACGAGCAGTACTTC
CDR3aa: CASTSGTAASYEQYF

abundance: NA
v_gene: TRBV28
d_gene: NA
j_gene: TRBJ1-5
CDR3nt: TGTGCCAGCAGTGTGGATGCACCGACCCAGCATTTT
CDR3aa: CASSVDAPTQHF